This T cell receptor (beta chain) was identified in a study of blood T cell repertoires in COVID-19 (dated by TCRdb to 2019 to 2021). For the wider study: Collaborator samples came from the United States, Italy and Spain and covered acute and convalescent phases of COVID-19. The prospective study material was composed of cDNA or gDNA derived from T cells, B-cell-depleted T cells, or PBMCs. Deeply sampled blood TCRbeta repertoires from subjects exposed to, actively infected with, or recovered from COVID-19 were included in the dataset. The repertoires were released in a freely available public database intended as a resource for research on the immune response to SARS-CoV-2. Samples came from the ongoing ImmuneRACE study (first 160 participants) plus 1,254 subjects from 6 global collaborators. Sample metadata almost always included a de-identified subject ID, COVID-19 status, age in years and sex. Where HLA class I and class II types were available, the types were taken from metadata supplied by the sample provider, not from assay-based typing.

TCRbeta CDR3 regions were amplified from genomic DNA by means of the immunoSEQ Assay, a bias-controlled multiplex PCR. The paper's processing steps were these. The number of nucleated cells in each sample was estimated from the amplification of reference gene primers within the assay. Sequence reads were collapsed and filtered to measure the absolute abundance of every unique TCRbeta CDR3 rearrangement. For each sample, productive Simpson clonality was calculated by taking the square root of Simpson's diversity index across productive rearrangements. Here the immuneACCESS table is served through TCRdb, limited to in-frame sequences with V and J called. Missing clones are a known gap in these copies; in checked studies unresolved V genes cover under half, and the rest lacks a known reason. V and J calls and clone size are given by that table; D and trimming were obtained from the DNA. Counted in this sample were 120,000 or so clones; almost 85% of them appeared once. Under 15% of the sample belongs to the ten largest clones.

This clone came up many times. Its antigen is still unknown. No much larger clone exists at a distance of one base, and base qualities are not known. Different DNA sequences within this sample yield the same CDR3. A second Seattle source provided samples from volunteer blood donors who had recovered from COVID-19. Each collaborating institution followed its own protocols to collect whole blood in K2EDTA tubes. Collaborator samples were shipped for TCRbeta analysis as frozen whole blood, isolated PBMCs, or DNA extracted from either sample type. Beyond this particular receptor, the publication reports: How much clinical and demographic metadata was included differed by source and by participant, and the metadata was provided uncurated.

Material for sequencing was peripheral blood. The source is a woman in her thirties who had recovered from COVID-19.

Here the CDR3 is given as CASSSGASGNTIYF. The base sequence is TGCGCCAGCAGCTCAGGGGCGTCGGGAAACACCATATATTTT. The sequence links TRBV5-1 to TRBJ1-3; the D gene is perhaps TRBD1, from 6 matching bases. V loses 3 bases of germline sequence and J loses 4 bases, and the interval between the two ends is 11 bases. The CDR3 spans 14 residues, from the cysteine through the phenylalanine. The only DNA kept is the CDR3, 42 bases in frame from the first base. CDR1 is given as SGHRS and CDR2 as YFSETQ, both from the germline V gene.